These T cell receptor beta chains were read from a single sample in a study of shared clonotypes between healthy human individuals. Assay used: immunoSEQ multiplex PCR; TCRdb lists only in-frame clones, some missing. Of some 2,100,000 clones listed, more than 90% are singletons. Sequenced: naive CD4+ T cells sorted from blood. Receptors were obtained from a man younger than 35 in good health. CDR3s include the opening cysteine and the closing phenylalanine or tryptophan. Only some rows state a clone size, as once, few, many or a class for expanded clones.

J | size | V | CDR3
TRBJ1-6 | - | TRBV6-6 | CASIMEGGSPLHF
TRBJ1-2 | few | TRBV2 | CASSARRDRTINYGYTF
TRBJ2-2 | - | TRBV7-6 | CASSLPGTGYTGELFF
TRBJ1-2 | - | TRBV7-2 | CASSDPGQGRFGYTF
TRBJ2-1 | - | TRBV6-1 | CASSEAGLAGLNEQFF
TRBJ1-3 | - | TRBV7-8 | CASSLFEGNTIYF
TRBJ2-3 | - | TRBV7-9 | CASAIFIKASDTQYF
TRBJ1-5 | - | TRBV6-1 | CASMGQLRQPQHF
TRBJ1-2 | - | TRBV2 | CASSEVGRGGYGYTF
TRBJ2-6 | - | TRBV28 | CASRPQGSGANVLTF
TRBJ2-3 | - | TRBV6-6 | CASTQGRGTSTDTQYF
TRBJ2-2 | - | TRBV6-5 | CASTNVNTGELFF
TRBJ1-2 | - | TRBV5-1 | CASSLSNYGYTF
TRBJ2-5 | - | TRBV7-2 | CASSLGDRDRETQYF
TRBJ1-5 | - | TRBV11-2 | CASSLDNNQPQHF
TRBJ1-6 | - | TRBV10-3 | CAISESGGRNSPLHF
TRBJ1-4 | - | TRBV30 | CAWSEGTYGTNEKLFF
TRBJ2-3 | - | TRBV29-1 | CSVSGVIAGSTDTQYF
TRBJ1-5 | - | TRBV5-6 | CASSLSRPSSNQPQHF
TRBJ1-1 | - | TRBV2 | CASNGGDTEAFF
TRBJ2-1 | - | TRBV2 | CASKRDPGAVYNEQFF
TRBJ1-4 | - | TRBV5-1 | CASSLGQGAREKLFF
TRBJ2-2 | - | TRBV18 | CASSPGATGELFF
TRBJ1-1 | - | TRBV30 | CAWRNQGAGTEAFF
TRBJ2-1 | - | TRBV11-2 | CASSLRDRLPNEQFF
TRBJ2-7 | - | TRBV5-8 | CASSLRDRKYEQYF
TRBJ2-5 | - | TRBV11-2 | CASSPRGGGPETQYF
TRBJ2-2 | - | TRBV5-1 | CASSSRGRTGELFF
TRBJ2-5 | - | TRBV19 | CASSSGGETQYF
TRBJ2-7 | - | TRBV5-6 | CATKRAVSSYEQYF
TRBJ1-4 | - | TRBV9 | CASSVGDRGHEKLFF
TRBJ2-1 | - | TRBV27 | CASSRVGWQFF
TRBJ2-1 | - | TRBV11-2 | CASSHEPGQFF
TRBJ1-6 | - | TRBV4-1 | CASSQDSGPMNSPLHF
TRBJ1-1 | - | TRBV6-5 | CASSYRGLGNTEAFF
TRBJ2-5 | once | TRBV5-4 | CASSLRQAGEGETQYF
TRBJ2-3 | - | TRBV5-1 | CASSLQGFLTDTQYF
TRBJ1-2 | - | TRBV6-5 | CASRLGQGGYGYTF
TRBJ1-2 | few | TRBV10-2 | CASSETGIGGYTF
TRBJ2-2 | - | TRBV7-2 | CASSQFMSVLPGELFF
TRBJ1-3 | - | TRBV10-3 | CAISGPGTGRNTIYF
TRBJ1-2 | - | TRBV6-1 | CASSEVNPGYTF
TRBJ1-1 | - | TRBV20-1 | CSARAAGEAFF
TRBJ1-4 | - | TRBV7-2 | CASSLREGEKLFF
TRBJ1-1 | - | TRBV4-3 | CASTQGLNTEAFF
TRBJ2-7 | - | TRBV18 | CASSPPASYEQYF